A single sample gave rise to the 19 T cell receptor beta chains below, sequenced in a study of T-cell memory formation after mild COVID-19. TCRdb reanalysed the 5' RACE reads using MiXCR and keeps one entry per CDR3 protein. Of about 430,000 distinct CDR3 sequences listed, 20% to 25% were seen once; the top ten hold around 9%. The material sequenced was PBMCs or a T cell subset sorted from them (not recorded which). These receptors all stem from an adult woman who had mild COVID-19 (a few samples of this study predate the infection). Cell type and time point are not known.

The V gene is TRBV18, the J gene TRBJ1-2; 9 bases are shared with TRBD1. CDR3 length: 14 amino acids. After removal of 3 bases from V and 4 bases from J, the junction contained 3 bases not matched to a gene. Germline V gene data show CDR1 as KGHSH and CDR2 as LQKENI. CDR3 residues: CASSPTGGTYGYTF. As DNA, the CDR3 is TGTGCCAGCTCACCGACAGGGGGGACCTATGGCTACACCTTC.

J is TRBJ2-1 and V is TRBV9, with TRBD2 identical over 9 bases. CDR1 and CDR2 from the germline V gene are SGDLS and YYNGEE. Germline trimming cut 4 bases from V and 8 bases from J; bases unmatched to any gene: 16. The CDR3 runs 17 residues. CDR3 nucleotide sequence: TGTGCCAGCAGCCCCACCGTGATAGCGGGAGAGGGGCATGAGCAGTTCTTC. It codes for CASSPTVIAGEGHEQFF. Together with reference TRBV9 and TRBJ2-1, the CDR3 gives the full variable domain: DSGVTQTPKHLITATGQRVTLRCSPRSGDLSVYWYQQSLDQGLQFLIQYYNGEERAKGNILERFSAQQFPDLHSELNLSSLELGDSALYFCASSPTVIAGEGHEQFFGPGTRLTVL.

The CDR3 region has the DNA TGTGCCAGCAGCAAACGATTGACTAGCGGGGGGGCATATGAGCAGTTCTTC. Its protein is CASSKRLTSGGAYEQFF. The chain has TRBV14 and TRBJ2-1; 14 bases agree with TRBD2. The CDR3 has 17 residues. J was trimmed by 8 bases and V by 5 bases; bases with no gene match: 11. In germline, CDR1 is SGHDN, CDR2 FVKESK.

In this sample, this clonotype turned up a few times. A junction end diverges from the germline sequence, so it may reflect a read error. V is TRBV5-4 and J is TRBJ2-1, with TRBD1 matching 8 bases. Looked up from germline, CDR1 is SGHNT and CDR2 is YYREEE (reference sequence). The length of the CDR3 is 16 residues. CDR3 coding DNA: TGTGCCAGCAGCTCGAGGACAGGGACCCCCTACACTGAGCAGTTCTTC. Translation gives CASSSRTGTPYTEQFF. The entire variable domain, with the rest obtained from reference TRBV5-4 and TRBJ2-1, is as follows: ETGVTQSPTHLIKTRGQQVTLRCSSQSGHNTVSWYQQALGQGPQFIFQYYREEENGRGNFPPRFSGLQFPNYSSELNVNALELDDSALYLCASSSRTGTPYTEQFFGPGTRLTVL.

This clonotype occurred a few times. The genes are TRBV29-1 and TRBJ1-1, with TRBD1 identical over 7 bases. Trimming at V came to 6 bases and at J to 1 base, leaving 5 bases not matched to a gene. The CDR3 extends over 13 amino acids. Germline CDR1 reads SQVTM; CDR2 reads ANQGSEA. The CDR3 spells CSVATGSNTEAFF. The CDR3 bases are TGCAGCGTCGCGACAGGGTCGAACACTGAAGCTTTCTTT.

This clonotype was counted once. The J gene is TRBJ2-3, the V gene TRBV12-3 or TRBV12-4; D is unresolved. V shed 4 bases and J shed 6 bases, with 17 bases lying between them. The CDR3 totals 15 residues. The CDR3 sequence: CASSSLPIGVDTQYF. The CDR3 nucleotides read TGTGCCAGCAGTTCATTACCCATCGGCGTGGATACGCAGTATTTT.

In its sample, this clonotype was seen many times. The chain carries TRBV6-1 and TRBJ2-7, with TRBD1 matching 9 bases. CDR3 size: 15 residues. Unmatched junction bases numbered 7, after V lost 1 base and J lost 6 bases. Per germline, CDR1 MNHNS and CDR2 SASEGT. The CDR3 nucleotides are TGTGCCAGCAGTGAAGAGACAGGGGGACCGACCGAGCAGTACTTC. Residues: CASSEETGGPTEQYF.

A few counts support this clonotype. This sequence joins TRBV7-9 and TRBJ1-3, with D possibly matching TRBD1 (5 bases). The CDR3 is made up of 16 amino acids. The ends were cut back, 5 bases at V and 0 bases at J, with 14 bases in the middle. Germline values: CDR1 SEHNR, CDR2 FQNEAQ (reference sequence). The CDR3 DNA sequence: TGTGCCAGCAGCACCGCAGGGTCCACCTCTGGAAACACCATATATTTT. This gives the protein CASSTAGSTSGNTIYF.

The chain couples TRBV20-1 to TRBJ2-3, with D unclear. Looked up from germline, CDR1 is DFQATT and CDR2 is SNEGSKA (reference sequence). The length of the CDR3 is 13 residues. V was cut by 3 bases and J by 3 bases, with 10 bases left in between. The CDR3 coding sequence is TGCAGTGCTAGCTTGGGTCTTACAGATACGCAGTATTTT. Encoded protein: CSASLGLTDTQYF.

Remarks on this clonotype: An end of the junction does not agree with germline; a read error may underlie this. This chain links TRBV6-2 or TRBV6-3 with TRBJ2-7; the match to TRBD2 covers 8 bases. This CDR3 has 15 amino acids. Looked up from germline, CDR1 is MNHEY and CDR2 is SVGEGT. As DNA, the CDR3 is TGTGCCAGCAGTGACTCGGCGGGAGGTCGTTACGAGCAGTACTTC. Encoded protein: CASSDSAGGRYEQYF.

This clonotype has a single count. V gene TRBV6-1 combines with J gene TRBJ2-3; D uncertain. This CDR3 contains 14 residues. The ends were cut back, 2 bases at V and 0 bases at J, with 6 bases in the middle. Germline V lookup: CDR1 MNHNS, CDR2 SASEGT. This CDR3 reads CASSELASTDTQYF. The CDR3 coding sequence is TGTGCCAGCAGTGAACTCGCTAGCACAGATACGCAGTATTTT.

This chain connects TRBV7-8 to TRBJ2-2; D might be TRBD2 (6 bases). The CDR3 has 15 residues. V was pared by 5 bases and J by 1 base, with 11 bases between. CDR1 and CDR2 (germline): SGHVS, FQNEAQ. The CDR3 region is CASSGRDWNTGELFF. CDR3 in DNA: TGTGCCAGCAGCGGGCGGGACTGGAACACCGGGGAGCTGTTTTTT.

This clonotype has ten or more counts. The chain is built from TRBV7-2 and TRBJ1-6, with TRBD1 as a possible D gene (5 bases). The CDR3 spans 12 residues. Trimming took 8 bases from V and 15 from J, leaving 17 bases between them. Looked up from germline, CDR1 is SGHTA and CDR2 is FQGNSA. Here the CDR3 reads CASSGFGTLLHF. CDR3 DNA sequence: TGTGCCAGCTCAGGGTTCGGCACACTCCTCCACTTT.

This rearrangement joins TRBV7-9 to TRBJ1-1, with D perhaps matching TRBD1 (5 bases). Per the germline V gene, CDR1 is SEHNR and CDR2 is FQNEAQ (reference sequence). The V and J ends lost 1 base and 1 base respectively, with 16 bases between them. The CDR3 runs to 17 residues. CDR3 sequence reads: CASSLVQGGKPNTEAFF. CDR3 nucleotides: TGTGCCAGCAGCTTAGTCCAGGGAGGAAAGCCGAACACTGAAGCTTTCTTT.

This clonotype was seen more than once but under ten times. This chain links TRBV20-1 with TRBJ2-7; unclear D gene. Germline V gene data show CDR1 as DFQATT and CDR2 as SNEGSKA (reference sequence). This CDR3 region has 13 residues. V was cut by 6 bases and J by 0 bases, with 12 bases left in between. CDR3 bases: TGCAGTGCCCCACAGCCTGGCTCCTACGAGCAGTACTTC. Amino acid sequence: CSAPQPGSYEQYF.

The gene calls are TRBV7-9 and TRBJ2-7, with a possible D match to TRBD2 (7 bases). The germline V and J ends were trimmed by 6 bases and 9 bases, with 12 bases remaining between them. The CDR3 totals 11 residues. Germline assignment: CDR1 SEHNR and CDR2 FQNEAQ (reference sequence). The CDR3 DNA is TGTGCCAGCAGTTCGGGGGGCGGGCAGTACTTC. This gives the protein CASSSGGGQYF.

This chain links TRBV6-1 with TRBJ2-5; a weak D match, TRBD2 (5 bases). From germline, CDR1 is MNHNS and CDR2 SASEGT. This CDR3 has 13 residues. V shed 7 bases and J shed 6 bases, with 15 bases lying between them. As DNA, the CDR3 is TGTGCCAGCACCGGACCCGAGGGAAAGACCCAGTACTTC. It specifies CASTGPEGKTQYF.

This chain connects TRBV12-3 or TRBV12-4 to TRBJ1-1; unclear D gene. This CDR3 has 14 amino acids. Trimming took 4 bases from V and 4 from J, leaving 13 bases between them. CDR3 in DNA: TGTGCCAGCAGTTCTACGGGGTTGAGCACTGAAGCTTTCTTT. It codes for CASSSTGLSTEAFF.

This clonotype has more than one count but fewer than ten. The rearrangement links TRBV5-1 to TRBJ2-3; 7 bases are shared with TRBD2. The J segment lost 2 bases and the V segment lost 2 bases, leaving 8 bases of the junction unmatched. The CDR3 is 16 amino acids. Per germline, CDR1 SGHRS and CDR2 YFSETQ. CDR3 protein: CASSLYRDYDTDTQYF. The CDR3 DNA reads TGCGCCAGCAGCTTATACCGGGACTACGACACAGATACGCAGTATTTT.